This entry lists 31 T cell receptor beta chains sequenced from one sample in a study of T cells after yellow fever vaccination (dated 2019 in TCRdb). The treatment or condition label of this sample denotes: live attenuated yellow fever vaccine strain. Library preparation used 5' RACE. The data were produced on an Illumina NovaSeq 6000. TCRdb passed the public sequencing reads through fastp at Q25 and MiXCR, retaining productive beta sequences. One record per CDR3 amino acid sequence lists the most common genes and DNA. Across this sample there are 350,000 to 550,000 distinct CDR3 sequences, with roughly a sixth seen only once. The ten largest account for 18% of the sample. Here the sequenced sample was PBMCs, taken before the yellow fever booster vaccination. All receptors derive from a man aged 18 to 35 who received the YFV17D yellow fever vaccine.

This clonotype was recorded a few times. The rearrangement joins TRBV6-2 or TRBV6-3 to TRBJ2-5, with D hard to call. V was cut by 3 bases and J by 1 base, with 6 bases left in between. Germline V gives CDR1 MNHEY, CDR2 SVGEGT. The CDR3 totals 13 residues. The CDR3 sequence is CASSYESQETQYF. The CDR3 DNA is TGTGCCAGCAGTTATGAGAGCCAAGAGACCCAGTACTTC.

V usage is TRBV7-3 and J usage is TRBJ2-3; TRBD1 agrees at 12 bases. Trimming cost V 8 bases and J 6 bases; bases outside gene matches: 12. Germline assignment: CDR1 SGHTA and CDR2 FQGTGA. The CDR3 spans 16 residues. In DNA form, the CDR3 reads TGTGCCAGCGCTTTTTTGGGACAGGGGGCCTCGGATACGCAGTATTTT. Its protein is CASAFLGQGASDTQYF.

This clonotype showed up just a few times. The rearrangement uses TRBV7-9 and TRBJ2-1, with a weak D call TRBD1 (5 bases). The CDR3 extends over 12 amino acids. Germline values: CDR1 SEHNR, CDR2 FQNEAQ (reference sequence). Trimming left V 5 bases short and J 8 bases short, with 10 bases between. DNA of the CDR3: TGTGCCAGCAGCCTAGTCAGGGATGAGCAGTTCTTC. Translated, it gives CASSLVRDEQFF.

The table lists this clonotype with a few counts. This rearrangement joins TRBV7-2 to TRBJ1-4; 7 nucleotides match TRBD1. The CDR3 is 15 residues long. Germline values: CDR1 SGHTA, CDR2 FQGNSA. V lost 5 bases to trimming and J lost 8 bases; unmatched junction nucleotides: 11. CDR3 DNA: TGTGCCAGCAGCGCCAACAGGGGTGGCTGGGAAAAACTGTTTTTT. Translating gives CASSANRGGWEKLFF.

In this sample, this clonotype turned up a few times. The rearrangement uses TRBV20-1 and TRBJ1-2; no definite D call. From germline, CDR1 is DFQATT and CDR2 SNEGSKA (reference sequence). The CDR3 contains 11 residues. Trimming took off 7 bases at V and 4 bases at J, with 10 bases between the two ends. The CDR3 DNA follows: TGCAGTGTCTGGACGGTCTATGGCTACACCTTC. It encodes CSVWTVYGYTF.

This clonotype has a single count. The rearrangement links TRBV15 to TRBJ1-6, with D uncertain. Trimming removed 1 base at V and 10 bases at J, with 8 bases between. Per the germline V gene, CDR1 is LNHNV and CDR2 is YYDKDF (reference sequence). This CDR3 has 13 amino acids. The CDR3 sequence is CATSRGITSPLHF. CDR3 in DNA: TGTGCCACCAGCAGAGGTATAACATCACCCCTCCACTTT.

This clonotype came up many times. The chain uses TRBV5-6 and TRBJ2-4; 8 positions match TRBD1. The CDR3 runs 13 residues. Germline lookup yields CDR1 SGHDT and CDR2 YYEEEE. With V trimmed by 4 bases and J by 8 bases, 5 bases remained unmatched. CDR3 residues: CASSPDRVDIQYF. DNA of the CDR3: TGTGCCAGCAGCCCGGACAGGGTCGACATTCAGTACTTC.

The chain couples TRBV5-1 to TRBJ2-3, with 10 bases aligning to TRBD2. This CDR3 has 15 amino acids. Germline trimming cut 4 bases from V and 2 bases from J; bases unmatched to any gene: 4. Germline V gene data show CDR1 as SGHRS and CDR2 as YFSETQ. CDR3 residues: CASSILAGNTDTQYF. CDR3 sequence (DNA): TGCGCCAGCAGCATACTAGCGGGAAACACAGATACGCAGTATTTT.

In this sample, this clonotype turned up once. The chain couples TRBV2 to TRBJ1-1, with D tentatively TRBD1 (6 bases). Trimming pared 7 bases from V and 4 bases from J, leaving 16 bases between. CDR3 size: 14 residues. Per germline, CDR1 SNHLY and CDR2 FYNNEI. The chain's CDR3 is CASTARGGGTEAFF. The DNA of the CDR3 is TGTGCCAGCACCGCGCGAGGGGGAGGCACTGAAGCTTTCTTT.

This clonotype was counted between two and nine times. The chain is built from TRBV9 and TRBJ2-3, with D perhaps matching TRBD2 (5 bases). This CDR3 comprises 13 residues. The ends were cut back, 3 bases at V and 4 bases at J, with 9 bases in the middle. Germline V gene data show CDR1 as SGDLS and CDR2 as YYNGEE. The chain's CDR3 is CASSAGIADTQYF. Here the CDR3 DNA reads TGTGCCAGCAGCGCCGGGATAGCAGATACGCAGTATTTT.

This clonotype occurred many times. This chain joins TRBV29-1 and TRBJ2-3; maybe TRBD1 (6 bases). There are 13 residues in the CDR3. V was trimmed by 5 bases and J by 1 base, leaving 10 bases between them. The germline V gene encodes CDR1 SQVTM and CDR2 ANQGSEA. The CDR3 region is CSVRGGRTDTQYF. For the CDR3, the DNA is TGCAGCGTTAGAGGGGGACGCACAGATACGCAGTATTTT.

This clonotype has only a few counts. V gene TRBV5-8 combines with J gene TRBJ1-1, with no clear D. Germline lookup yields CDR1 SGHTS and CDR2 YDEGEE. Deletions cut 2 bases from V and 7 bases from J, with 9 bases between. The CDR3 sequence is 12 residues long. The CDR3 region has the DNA TGTGCCAGCAGCTTTCGGTCGGGTGAAGCTTTCTTT. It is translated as CASSFRSGEAFF.

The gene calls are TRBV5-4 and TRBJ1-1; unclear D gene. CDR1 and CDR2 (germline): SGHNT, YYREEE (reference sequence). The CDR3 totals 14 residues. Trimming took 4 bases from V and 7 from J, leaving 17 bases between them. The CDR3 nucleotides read TGTGCCAGCAGCCCCCGGGCCCCACGGGGTGAAGCTTTCTTT. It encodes CASSPRAPRGEAFF.

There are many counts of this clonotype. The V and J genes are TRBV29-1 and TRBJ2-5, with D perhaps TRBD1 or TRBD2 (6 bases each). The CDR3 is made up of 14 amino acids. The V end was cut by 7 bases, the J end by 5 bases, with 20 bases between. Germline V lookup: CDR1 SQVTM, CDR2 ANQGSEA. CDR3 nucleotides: TGCAGCGCCGCTACGGGGGCGCCGGGGGAGACCCAGTACTTC. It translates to CSAATGAPGETQYF.

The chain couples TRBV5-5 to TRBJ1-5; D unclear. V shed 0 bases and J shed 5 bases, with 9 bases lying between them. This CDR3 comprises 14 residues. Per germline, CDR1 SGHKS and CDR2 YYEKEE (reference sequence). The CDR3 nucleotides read TGTGCCAGCAGCTTGGACGGAGTTGATCAGCCCCAGCATTTT. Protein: CASSLDGVDQPQHF. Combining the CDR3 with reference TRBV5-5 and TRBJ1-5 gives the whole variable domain DAGVTQSPTHLIKTRGQQVTLRCSPISGHKSVSWYQQVLGQGPQFIFQYYEKEERGRGNFPDRFSARQFPNYSSELNVNALLLGDSALYLCASSLDGVDQPQHFGDGTRLSIL.

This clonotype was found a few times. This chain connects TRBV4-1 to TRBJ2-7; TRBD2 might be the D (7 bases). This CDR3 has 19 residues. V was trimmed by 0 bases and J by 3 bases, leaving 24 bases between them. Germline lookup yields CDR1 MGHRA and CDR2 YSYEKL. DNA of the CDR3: TGCGCCAGCAGCCAAGATCCCCCGGGGGCGGGGGTACCCTACTACGAGCAGTACTTC. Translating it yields CASSQDPPGAGVPYYEQYF.

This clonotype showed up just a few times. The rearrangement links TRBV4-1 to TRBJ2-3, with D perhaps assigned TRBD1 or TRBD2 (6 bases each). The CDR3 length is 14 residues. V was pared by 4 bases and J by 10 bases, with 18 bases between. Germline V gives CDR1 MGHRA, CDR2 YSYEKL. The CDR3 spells CASSLLDRLESQYF. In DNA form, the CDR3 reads TGCGCCAGCAGCCTCCTGGACAGACTAGAATCGCAGTATTTT.

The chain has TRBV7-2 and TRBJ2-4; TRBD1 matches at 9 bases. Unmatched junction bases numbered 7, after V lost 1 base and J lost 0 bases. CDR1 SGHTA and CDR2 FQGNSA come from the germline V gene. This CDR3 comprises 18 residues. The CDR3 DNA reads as TGTGCCAGCAGCTTAGGGACAGGGGAGAGTCGAGCCAAAAACATTCAGTACTTC. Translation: CASSLGTGESRAKNIQYF.

The CDR3 DNA follows: TGTGCCATCAGTGCCACCGGGACAGGGGGTTTTAATGAGCAGTTCTTC. It is translated as CAISATGTGGFNEQFF. V and J are TRBV10-3 and TRBJ2-1; 11 nucleotides line up with TRBD1. J lost 7 bases, V lost 4 bases, and 9 bases had no gene match. Germline V gene lookup returns CDR1 ENHRY and CDR2 SYGVKD. The CDR3 has 16 amino acids.

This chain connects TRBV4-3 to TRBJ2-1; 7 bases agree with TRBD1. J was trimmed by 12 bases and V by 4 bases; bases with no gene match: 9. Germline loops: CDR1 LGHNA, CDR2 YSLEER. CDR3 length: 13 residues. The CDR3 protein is CASSRELRDRQFF. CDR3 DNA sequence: TGCGCCAGCAGCCGAGAGCTCCGGGACAGGCAGTTCTTC.

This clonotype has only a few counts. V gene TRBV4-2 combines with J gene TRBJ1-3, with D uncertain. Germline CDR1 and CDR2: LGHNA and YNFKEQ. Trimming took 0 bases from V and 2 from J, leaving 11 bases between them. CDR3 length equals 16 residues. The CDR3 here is CASSQDRYSAGNTIYF. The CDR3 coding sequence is TGTGCCAGCAGCCAAGATAGGTATTCTGCTGGAAACACCATATATTTT.

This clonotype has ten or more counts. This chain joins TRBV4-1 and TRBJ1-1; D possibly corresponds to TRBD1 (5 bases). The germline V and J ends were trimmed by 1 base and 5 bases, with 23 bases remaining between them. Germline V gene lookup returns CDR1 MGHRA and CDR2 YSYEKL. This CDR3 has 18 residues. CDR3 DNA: TGCGCCAGCAGCCAAGTCGGTGGCCCGGGAGGGGTAGGGACTGAAGCTTTCTTT. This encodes CASSQVGGPGGVGTEAFF.

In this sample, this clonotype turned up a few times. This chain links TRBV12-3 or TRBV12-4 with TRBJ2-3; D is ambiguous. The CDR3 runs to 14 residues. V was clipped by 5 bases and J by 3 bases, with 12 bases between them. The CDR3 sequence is CASSPRPQTDTQYF. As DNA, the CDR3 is TGTGCCAGCAGTCCTCGACCGCAAACAGATACGCAGTATTTT.

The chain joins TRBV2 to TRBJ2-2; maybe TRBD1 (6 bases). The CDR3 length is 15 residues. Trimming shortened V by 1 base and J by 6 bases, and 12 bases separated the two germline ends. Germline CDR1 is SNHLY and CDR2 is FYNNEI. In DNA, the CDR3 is TGTGCCAGCAGTGAAGAGGGGGTAGGGGCCGGGGAGCTGTTTTTT. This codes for CASSEEGVGAGELFF.

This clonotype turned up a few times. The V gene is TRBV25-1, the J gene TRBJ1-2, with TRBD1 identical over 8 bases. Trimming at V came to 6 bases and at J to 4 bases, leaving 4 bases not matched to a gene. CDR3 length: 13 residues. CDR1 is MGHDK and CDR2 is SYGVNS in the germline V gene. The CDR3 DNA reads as TGTGCCAGCAGGAAGACAGGGGTCTATGGCTACACCTTC. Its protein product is CASRKTGVYGYTF.

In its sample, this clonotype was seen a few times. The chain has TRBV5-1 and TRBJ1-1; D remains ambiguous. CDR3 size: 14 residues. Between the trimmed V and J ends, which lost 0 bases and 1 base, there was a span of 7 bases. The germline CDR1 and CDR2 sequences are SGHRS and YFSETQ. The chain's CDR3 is CASSLDSSNTEAFF. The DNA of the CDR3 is TGCGCCAGCAGCTTGGACAGCTCGAACACTGAAGCTTTCTTT.

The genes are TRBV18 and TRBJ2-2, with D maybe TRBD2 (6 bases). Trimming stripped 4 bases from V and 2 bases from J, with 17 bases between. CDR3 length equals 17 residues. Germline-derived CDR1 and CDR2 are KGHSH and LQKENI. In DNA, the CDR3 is TGTGCCAGCTCACGCCGACTAGGGGCGAGAAACACCGGGGAGCTGTTTTTT. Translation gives CASSRRLGARNTGELFF.

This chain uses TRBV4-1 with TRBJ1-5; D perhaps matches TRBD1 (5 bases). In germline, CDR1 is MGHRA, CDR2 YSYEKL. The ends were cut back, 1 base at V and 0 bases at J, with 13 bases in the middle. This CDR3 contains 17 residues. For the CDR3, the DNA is TGCGCCAGCAGCCAAGGTCCAGGGCAGTTTAGCAATCAGCCCCAGCATTTT. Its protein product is CASSQGPGQFSNQPQHF.

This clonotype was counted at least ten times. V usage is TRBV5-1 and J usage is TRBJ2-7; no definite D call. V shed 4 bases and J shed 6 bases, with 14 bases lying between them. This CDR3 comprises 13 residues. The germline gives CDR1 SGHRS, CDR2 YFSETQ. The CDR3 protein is CASSTGVSGEQYF. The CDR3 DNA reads TGCGCCAGCAGCACTGGGGTGTCAGGCGAGCAGTACTTC.

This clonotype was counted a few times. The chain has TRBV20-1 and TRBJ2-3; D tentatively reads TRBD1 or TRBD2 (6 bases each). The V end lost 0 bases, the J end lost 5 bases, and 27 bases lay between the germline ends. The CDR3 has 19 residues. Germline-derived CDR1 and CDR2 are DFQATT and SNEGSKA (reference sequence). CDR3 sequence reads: CSARDLYPGWGAPQDTQYF. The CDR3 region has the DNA TGCAGTGCTAGAGATTTGTACCCGGGGTGGGGGGCGCCCCAAGATACGCAGTATTTT.

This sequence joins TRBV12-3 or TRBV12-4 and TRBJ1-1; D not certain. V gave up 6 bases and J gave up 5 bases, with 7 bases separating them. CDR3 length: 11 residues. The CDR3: CASRPPTEAFF. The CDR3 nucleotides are TGTGCCAGCAGACCTCCTACTGAAGCTTTCTTT.